Sequencing of this TCR beta chain was carried out in a study of blood T cell repertoires in COVID-19. Study-level background: The study drew acute and convalescent COVID-19 samples from the United States, Italy and Spain. PBMCs, B-cell-depleted T cells, or T cells were the source of the cDNA or gDNA that made up the material.

Authors' processing steps: The authors estimated nucleated cell counts from reference gene primer amplification. Clones were read by immunoSEQ multiplex PCR, and TCRdb kept only the in-frame ones, dropping some. V, J and clone size are those of that table, while D and trimming were read from the DNA. The sample has some 200,000 clones, 85% to 90% seen once. The germline V gene has CDR1 SGDLS and CDR2 YYNGEE. The junction had 8 bases not matched to a gene; V was cut back by 3 bases and J by 0 bases. The CDR3 has 17 residues. The sequenced material came from peripheral blood. This clonotype was obtained from a woman aged 60-75 years with acute or convalescent COVID-19. V usage is TRBV9 and J usage is TRBJ2-1; 8 bases map to TRBD2. CDR3 region: CASSAAIAGSSYNEQFF. DNA for the CDR3: TGTGCCAGCAGCGCTGCTATAGCGGGGAGCTCCTACAATGAGCAGTTCTTC.